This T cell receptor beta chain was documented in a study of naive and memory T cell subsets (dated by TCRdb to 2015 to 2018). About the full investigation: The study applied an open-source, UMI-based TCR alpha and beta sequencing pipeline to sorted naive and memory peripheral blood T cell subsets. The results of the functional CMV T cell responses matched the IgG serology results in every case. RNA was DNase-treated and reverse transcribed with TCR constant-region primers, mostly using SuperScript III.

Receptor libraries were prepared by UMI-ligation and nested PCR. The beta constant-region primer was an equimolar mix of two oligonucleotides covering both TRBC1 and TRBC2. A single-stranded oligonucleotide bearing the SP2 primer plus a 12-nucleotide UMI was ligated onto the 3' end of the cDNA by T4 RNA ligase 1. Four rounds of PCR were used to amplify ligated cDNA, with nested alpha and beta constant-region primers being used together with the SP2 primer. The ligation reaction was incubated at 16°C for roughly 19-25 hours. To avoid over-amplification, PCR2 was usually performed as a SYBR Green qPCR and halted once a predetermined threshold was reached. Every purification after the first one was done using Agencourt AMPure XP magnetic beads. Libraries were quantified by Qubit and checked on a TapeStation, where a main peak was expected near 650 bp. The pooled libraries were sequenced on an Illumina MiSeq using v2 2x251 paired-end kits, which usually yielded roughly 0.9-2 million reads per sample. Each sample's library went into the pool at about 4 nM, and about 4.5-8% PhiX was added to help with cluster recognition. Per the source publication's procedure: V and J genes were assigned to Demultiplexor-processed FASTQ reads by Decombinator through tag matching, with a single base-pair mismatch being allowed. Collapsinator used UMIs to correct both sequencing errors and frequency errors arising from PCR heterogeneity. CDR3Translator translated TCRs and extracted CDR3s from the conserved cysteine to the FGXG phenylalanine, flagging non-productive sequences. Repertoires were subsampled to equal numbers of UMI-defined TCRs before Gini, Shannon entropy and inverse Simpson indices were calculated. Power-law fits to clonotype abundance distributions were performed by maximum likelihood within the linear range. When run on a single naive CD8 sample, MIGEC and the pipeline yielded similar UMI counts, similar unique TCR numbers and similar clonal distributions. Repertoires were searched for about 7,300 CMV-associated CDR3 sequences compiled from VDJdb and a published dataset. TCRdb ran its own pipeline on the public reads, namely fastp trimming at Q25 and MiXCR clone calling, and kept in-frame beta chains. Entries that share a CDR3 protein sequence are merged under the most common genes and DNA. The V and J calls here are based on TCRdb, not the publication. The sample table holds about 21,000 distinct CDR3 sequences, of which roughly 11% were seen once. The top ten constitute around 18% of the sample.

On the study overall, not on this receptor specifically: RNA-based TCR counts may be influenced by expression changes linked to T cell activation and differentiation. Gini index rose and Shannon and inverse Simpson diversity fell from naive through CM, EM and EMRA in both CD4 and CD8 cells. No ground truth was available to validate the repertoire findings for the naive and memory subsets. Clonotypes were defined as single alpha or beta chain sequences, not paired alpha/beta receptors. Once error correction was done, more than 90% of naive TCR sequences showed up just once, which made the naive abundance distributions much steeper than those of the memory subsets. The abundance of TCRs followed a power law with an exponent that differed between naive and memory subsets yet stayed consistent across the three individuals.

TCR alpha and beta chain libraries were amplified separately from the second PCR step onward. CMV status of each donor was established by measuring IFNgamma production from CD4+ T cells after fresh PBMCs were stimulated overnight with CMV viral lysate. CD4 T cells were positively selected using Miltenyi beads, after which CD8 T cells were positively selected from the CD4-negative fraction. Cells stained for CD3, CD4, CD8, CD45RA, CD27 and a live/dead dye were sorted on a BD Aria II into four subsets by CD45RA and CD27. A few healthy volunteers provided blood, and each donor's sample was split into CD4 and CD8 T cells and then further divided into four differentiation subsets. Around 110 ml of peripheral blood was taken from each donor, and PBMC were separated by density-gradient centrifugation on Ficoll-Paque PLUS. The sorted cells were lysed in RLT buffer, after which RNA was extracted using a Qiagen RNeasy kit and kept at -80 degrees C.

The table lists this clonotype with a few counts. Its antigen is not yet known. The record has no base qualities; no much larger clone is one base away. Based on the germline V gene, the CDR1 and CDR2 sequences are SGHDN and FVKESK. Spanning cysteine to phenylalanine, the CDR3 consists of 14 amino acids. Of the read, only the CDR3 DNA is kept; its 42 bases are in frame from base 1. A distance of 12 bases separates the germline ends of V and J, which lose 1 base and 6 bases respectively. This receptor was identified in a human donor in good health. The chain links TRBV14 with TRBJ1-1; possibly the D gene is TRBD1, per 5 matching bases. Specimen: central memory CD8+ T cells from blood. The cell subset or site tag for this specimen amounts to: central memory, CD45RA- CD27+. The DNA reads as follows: TGTGCCAGCAGCCAAGGGGGGGGTAGGCCTGAAGCTTTCTTT. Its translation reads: CASSQGGGRPEAFF.